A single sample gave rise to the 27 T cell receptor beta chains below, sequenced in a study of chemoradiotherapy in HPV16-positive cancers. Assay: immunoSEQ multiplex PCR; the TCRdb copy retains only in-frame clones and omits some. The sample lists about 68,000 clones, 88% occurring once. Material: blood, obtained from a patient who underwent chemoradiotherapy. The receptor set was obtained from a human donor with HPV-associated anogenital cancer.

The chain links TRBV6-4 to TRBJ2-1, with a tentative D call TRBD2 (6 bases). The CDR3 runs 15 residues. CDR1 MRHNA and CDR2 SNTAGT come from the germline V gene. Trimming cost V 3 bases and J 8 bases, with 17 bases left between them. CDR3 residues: CASSERFSGFDEQFF. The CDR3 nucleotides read TGTGCCAGCAGTGAGCGTTTTAGCGGATTCGATGAGCAGTTCTTC.

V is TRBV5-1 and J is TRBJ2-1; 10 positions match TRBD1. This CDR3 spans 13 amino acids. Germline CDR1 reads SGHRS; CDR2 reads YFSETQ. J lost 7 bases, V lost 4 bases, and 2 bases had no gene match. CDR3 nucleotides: TGCGCCAGCAGCGGGACAGGGGAGAATGAGCAGTTCTTC. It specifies CASSGTGENEQFF.

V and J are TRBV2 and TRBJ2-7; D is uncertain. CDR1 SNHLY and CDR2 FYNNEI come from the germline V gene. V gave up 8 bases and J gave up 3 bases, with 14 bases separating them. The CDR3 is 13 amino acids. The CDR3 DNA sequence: TGTGCCAGCTCTGATGGGCAGGTCTACGAGCAGTACTTC. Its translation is CASSDGQVYEQYF.

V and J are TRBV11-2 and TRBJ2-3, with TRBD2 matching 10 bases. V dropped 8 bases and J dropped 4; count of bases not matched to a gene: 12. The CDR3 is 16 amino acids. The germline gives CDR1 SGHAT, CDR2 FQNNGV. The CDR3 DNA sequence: TGTGCCAGCCGACCGGTCATAGCGGGAGGCGCAGATACGCAGTATTTT. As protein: CASRPVIAGGADTQYF. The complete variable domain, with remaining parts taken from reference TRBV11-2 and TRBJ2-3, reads EAGVAQSPRYKIIEKRQSVAFWCNPISGHATLYWYQQILGQGPKLLIQFQNNGVVDDSQLPKDRFSAERLKGVDSTLKIQPAKLEDSAVYLCASRPVIAGGADTQYFGPGTRLTVL.

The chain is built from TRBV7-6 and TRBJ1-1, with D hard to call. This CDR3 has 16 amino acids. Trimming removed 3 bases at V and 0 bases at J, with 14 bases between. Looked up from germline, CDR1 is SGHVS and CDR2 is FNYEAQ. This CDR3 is CASSLFSGEMNTEAFF. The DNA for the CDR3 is TGTGCCAGCAGCTTGTTCTCCGGGGAGATGAACACTGAAGCTTTCTTT.

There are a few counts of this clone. The CDR3 DNA is TGCGCCAGCAGCTCGGACAGGTCCACGAGAAACACCGGGGAGCTGTTTTTT. Its translation is CASSSDRSTRNTGELFF. This rearrangement joins TRBV4-1 to TRBJ2-2; 7 nucleotides align to TRBD1. The CDR3 loop spans 17 amino acids. V lost 5 bases, J lost 2 bases, and 11 bases stayed unmatched. The germline V gene has CDR1 MGHRA and CDR2 YSYEKL.

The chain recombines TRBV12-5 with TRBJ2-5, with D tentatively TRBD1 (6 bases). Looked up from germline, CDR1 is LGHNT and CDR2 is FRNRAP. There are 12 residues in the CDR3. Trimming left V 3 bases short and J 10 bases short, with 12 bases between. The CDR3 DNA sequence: TGTGCTAGTGGTTTCCACAGGGATAACCAGTACTTC. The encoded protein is CASGFHRDNQYF.

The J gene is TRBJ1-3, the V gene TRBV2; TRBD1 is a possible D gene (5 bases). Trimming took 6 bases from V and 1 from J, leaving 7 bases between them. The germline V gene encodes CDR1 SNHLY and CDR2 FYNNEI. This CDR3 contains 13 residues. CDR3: CASRGESGNTIYF. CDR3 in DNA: TGTGCCAGCAGAGGGGAATCTGGAAACACCATATATTTT. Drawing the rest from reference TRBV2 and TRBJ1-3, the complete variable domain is EPEVTQTPSHQVTQMGQEVILRCVPISNHLYFYWYRQILGQKVEFLVSFYNNEISEKSEIFDDQFSVERPDGSNFTLKIRSTKLEDSAMYFCASRGESGNTIYFGEGSWLTVV.

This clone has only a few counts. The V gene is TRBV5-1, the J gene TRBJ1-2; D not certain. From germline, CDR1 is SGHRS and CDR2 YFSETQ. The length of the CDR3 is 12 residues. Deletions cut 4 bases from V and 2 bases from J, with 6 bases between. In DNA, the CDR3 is TGCGCCAGCAGCATGGGGAACTATGGCTACACCTTC. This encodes CASSMGNYGYTF.

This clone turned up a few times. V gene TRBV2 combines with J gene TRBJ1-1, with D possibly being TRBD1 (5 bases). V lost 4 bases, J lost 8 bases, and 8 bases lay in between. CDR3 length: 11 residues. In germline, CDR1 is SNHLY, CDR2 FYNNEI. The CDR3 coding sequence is TGTGCCAGCAGTGGAGACAGAGAAGCTTTCTTT. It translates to CASSGDREAFF. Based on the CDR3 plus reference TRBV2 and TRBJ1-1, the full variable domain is EPEVTQTPSHQVTQMGQEVILRCVPISNHLYFYWYRQILGQKVEFLVSFYNNEISEKSEIFDDQFSVERPDGSNFTLKIRSTKLEDSAMYFCASSGDREAFFGQGTRLTVV.

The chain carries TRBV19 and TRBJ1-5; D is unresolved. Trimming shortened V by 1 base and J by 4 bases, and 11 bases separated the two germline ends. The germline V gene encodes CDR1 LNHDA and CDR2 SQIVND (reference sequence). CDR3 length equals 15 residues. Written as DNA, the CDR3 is TGTGCCAGTAGTATAGCGTTCCTCCCGAATCAGCCCCAGCATTTT. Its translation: CASSIAFLPNQPQHF.

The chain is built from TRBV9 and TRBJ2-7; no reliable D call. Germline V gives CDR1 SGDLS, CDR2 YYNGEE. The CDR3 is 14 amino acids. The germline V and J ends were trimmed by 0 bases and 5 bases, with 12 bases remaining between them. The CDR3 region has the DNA TGTGCCAGCAGCGTAGACCAGAATGGCGACGAGCAGTACTTC. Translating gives CASSVDQNGDEQYF.

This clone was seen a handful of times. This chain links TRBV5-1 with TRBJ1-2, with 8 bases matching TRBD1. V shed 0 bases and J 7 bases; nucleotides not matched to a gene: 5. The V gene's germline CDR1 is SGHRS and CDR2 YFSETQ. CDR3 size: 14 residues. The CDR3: CASSLDPTGGGYTF. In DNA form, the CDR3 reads TGCGCCAGCAGCTTGGACCCCACAGGGGGTGGCTACACCTTC. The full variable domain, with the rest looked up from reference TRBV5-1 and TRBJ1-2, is KAGVTQTPRYLIKTRGQQVTLSCSPISGHRSVSWYQQTPGQGLQFLFEYFSETQRNKGNFPGRFSGRQFSNSRSEMNVSTLELGDSALYLCASSLDPTGGGYTFGSGTRLTVV.

The CDR3 DNA reads TGTGCCAGCTCACCTGGCATATTGACAACTAATGAAAAACTGTTTTTT. Translated: CASSPGILTTNEKLFF. V and J are TRBV18 and TRBJ1-4; D not certain. Germline loops: CDR1 KGHSH, CDR2 LQKENI. V gave up 3 bases and J gave up 0 bases, with 11 bases separating them. The CDR3 runs 16 residues. The whole variable domain, remainder taken from reference TRBV18 and TRBJ1-4, is NAGVMQNPRHLVRRRGQEARLRCSPMKGHSHVYWYRQLPEEGLKFMVYLQKENIIDESGMPKERFSAEFPKEGPSILRIQQVVRGDSAAYFCASSPGILTTNEKLFFGSGTQLSVL.

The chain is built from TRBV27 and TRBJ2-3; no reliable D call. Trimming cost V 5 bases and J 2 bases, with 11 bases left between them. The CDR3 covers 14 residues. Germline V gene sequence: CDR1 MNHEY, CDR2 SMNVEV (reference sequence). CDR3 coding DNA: TGTGCCAGCAGTCCCTCCCGAAACACAGATACGCAGTATTTT. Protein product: CASSPSRNTDTQYF.

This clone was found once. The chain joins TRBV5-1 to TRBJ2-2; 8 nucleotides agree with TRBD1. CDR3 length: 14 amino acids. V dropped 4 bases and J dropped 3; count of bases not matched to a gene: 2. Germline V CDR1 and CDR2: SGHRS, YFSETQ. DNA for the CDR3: TGCGCCAGCAGCGAGACAGGGGACACCGGGGAGCTGTTTTTT. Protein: CASSETGDTGELFF.

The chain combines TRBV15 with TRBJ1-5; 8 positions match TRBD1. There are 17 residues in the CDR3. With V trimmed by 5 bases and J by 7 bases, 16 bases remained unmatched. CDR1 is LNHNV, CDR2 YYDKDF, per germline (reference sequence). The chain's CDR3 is CATSPRTTGVFGQPQHF. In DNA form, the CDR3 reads TGTGCCACCAGCCCTAGGACGACAGGGGTATTTGGGCAGCCCCAGCATTTT.

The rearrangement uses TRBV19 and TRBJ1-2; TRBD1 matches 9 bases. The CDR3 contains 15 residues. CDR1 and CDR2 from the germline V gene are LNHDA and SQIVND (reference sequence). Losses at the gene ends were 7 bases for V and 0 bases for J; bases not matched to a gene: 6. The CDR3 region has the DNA TGTGCCAGTATCGCACAGGGGGCCGCTAACTATGGCTACACCTTC. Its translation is CASIAQGAANYGYTF.

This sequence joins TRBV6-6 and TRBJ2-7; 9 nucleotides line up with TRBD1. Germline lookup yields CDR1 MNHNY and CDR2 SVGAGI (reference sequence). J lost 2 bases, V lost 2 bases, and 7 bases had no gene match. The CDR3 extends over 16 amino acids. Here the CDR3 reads CASSYPRDRETYEQYF. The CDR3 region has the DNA TGTGCCAGCAGTTACCCCCGGGACAGGGAAACCTACGAGCAGTACTTC.

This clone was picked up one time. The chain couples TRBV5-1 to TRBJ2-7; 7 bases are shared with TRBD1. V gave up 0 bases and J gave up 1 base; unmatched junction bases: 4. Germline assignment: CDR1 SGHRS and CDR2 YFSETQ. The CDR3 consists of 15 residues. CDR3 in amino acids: CASSLVSGGSYEQYF. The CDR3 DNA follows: TGCGCCAGCAGCTTGGTATCAGGGGGATCCTACGAGCAGTACTTC.

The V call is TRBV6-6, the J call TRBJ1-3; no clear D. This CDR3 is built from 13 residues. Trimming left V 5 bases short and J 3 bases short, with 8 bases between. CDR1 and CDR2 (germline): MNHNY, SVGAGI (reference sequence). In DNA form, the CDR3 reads TGTGCCAGCAGTCCTAATAATGGAAACACCATATATTTT. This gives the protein CASSPNNGNTIYF.

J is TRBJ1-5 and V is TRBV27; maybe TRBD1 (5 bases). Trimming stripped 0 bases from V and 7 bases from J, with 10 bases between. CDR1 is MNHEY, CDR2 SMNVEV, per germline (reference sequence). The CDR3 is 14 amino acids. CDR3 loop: CASSLSPGGQPQHF. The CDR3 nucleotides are TGTGCCAGCAGTTTATCTCCGGGGGGACAGCCCCAGCATTTT.

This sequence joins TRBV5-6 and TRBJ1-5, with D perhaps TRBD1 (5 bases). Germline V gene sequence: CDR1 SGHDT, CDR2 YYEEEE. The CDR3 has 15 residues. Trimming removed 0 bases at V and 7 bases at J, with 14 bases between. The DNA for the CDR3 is TGTGCCAGCAGCTTGGAAGGGGCGCTCGCCCAGCCCCAGCATTTT. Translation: CASSLEGALAQPQHF.

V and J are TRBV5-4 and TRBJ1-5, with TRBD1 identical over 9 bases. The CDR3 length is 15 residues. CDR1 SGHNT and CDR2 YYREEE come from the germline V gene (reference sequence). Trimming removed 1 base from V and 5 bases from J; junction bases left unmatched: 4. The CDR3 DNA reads TGTGCCAGCAGCTTGAAGACAGGGGGTTATCAGCCCCAGCATTTT. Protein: CASSLKTGGYQPQHF.

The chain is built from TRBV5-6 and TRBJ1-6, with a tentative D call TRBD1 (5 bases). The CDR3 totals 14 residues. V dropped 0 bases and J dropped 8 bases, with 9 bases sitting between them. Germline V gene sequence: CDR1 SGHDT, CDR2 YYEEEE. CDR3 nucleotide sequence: TGTGCCAGCAGCTTGGGGGGGAACGATTCACCCCTCCACTTT. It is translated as CASSLGGNDSPLHF.

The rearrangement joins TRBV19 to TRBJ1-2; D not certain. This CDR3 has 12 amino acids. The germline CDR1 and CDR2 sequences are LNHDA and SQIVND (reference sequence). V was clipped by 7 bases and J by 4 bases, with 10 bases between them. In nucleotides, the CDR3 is TGTGCCAGTAACAGTGACGTCTATGGCTACACCTTC. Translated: CASNSDVYGYTF. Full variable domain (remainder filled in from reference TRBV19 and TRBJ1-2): DGGITQSPKYLFRKEGQNVTLSCEQNLNHDAMYWYRQDPGQGLRLIYYSQIVNDFQKGDIAEGYSVSREKKESFPLTVTSAQKNPTAFYLCASNSDVYGYTFGSGTRLTVV.

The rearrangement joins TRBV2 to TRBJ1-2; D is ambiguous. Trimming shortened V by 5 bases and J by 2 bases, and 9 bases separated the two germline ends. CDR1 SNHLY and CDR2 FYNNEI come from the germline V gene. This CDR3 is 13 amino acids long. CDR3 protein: CASSSGPNYGYTF. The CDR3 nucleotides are TGTGCCAGCAGTTCCGGGCCCAACTATGGCTACACCTTC.